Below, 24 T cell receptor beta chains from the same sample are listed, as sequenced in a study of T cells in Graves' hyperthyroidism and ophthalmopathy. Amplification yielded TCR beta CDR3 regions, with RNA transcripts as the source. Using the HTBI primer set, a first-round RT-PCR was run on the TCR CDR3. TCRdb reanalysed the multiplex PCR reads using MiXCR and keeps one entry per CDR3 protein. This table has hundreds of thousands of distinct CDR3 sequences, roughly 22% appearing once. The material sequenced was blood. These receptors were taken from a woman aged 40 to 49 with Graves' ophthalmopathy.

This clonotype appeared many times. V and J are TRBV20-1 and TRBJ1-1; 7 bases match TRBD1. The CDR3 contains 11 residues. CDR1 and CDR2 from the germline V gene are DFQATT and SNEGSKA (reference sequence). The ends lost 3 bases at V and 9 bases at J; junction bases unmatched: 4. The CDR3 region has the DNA TGCAGTGCTAGTCCGGGACAGAAAGCTTTCTTT. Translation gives CSASPGQKAFF.

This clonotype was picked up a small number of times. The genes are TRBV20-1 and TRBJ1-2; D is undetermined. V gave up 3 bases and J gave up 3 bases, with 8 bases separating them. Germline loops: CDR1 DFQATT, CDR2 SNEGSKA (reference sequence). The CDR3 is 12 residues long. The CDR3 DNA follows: TGCAGTGCTAGGCTAGCGGACTATGGCTACACCTTC. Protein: CSARLADYGYTF.

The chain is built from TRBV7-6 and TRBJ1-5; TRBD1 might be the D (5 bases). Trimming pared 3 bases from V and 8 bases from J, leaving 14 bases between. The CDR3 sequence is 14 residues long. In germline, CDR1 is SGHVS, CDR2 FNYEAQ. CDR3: CASSLGGGLEPQHF. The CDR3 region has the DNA TGTGCCAGCAGCTTGGGGGGAGGCCTAGAGCCCCAGCATTTT.

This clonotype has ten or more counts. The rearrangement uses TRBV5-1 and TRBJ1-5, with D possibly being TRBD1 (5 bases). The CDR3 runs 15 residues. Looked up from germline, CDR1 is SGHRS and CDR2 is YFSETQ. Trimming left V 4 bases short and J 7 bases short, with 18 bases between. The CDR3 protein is CASSPTAGDGQPQHF. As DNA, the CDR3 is TGCGCCAGCAGCCCCACCGCGGGGGATGGACAGCCCCAGCATTTT.

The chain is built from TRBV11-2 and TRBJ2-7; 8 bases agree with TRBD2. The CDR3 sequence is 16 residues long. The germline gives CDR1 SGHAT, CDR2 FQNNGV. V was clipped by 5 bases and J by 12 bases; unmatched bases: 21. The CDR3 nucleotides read TGTGCCAGCAGCGAAGGTATGGGGAGACTAGCGTCCTGGACGTACTTC. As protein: CASSEGMGRLASWTYF. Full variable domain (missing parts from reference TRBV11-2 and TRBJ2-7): EAGVAQSPRYKIIEKRQSVAFWCNPISGHATLYWYQQILGQGPKLLIQFQNNGVVDDSQLPKDRFSAERLKGVDSTLKIQPAKLEDSAVYLCASSEGMGRLASWTYFGPGTRLTVT.

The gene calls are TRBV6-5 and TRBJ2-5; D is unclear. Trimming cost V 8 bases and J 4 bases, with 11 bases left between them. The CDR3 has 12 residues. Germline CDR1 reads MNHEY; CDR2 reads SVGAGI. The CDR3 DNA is TGTGCCAGCCTCAGGCTGGGAGAGACCCAGTACTTC. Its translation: CASLRLGETQYF.

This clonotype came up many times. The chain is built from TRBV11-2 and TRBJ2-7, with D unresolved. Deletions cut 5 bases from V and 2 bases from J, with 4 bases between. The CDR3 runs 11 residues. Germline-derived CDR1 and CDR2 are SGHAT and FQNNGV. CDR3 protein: CASSVAYEQYF. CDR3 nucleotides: TGTGCCAGCAGCGTGGCCTACGAGCAGTACTTC.

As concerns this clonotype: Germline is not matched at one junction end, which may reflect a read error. The CDR3 protein is CASGTETQYF. DNA of the CDR3: TGCGCCAGCGGGACAGAGACCCAGTACTTC. The rearrangement uses TRBV11-2 and TRBJ2-5; 7 bases line up with TRBD2. CDR1 and CDR2 (germline): SGHAT, FQNNGV. The CDR3 is made up of 10 amino acids. The variable domain in full, completed from reference TRBV11-2 and TRBJ2-5, reads EAGVAQSPRYKIIEKRQSVAFWCNPISGHATLYWYQQILGQGPKLLIQFQNNGVVDDSQLPKDRFSAERLKGVDSTLKIQPAKLEDSAVYLCASGTETQYFGPGTRLLVL.

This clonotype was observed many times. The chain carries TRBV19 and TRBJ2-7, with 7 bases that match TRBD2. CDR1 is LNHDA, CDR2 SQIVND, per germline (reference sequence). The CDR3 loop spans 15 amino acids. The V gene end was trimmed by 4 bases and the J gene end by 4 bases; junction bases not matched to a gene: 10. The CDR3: CASSSSGRASYEQYF. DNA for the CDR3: TGTGCCAGTAGTAGTAGTGGGAGGGCCAGTTACGAGCAGTACTTC.

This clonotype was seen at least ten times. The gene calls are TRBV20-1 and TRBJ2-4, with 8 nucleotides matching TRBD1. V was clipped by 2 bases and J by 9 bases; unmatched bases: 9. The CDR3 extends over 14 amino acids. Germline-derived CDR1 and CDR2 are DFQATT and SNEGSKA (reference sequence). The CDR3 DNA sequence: TGCAGTGCTAGACGCGGACAGGGTTTCGGCATTCAGTACTTC. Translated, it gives CSARRGQGFGIQYF.

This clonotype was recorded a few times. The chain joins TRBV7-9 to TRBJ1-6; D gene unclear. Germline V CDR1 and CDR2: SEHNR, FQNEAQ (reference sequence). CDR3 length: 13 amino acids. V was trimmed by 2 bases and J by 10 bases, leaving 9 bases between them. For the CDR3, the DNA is TGTGCCAGCAGCTTAACCCAAGGGTCACCCCTCCACTTT. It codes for CASSLTQGSPLHF.

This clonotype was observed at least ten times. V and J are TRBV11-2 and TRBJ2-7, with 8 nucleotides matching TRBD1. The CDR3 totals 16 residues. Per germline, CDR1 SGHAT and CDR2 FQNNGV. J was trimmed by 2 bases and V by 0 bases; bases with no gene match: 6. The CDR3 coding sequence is TGTGCCAGCAGCTTAGAGGTAGGGACAGGCACCTACGAGCAGTACTTC. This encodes CASSLEVGTGTYEQYF.

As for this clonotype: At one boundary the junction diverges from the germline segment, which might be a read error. CDR3 residues: CASSGKPGHPRF. CDR3 sequence (DNA): TGTGCCAGCAGTGGCAAACCGGGACATCCGCGCTTC. The V gene is TRBV12-3 or TRBV12-4, the J gene TRBJ2-7, with a weak D call TRBD1 (6 bases). The CDR3 spans 12 residues.

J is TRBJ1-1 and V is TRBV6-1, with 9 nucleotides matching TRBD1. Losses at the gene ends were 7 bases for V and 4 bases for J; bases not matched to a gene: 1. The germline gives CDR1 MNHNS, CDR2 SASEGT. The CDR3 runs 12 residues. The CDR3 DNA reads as TGTGCCAGCAAGGACAGGGGCACTGAAGCTTTCTTT. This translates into CASKDRGTEAFF.

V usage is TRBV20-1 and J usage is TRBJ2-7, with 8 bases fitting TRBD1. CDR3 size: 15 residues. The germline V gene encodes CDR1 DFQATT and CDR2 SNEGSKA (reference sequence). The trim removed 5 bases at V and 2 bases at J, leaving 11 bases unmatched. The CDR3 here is CSAEAGGKDTYEQYF. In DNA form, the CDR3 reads TGCAGTGCTGAAGCAGGGGGCAAGGACACCTACGAGCAGTACTTC.

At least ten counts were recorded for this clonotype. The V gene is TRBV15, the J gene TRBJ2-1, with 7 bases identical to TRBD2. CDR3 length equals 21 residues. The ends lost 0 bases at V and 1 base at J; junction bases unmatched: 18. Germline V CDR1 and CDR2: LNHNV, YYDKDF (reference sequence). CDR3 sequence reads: CATSRDQKASGGTRSYNEQFF. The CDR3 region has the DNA TGTGCCACCAGCAGAGACCAGAAGGCTAGCGGAGGTACCCGTTCCTACAATGAGCAGTTCTTC.

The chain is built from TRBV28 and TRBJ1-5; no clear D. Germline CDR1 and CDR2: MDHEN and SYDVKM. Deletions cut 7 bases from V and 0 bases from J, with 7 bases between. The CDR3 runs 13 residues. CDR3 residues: CASTHYSNQPQHF. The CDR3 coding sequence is TGTGCCAGCACGCATTATAGCAATCAGCCCCAGCATTTT.

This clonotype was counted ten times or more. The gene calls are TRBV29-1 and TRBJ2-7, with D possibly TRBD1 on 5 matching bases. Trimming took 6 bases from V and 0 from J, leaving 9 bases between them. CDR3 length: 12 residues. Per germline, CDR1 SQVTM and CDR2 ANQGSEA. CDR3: CSVGTGSYEQYF. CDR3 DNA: TGCAGCGTGGGAACAGGCTCCTACGAGCAGTACTTC.

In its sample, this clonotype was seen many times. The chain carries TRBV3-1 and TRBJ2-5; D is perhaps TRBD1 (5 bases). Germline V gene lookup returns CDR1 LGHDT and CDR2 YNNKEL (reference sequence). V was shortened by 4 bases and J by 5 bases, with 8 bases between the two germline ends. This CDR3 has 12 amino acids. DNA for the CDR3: TGTGCCAGCAGCCGGGGCGTTGAGACCCAGTACTTC. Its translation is CASSRGVETQYF.

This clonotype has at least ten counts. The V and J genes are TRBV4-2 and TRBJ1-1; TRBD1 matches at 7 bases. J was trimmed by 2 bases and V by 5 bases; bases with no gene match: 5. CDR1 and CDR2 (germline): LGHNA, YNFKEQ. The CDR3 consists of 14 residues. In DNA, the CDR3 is TGTGCCAGCAGCAAGGACAGGCTAAACACTGAAGCTTTCTTT. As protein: CASSKDRLNTEAFF.

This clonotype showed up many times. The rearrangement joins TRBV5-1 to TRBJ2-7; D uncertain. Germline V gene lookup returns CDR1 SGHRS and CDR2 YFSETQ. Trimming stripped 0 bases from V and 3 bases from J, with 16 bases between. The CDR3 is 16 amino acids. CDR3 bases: TGCGCCAGCAGCTTGGCCAGCGCAGGCGTGCGCTACGAGCAGTACTTC. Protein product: CASSLASAGVRYEQYF.

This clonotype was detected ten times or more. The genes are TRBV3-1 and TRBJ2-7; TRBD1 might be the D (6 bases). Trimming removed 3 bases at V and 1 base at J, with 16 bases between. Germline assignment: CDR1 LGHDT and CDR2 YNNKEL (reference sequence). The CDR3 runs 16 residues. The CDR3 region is CASSQGALPGSYEQYF. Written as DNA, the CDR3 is TGTGCCAGCAGCCAGGGGGCACTACCAGGGTCCTACGAGCAGTACTTC.

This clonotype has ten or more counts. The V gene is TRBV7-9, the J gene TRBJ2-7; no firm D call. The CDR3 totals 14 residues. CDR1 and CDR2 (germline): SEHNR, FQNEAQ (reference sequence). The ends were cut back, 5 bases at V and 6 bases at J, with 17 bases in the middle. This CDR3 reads CASSPPLGTGEQYF. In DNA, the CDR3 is TGTGCCAGCAGCCCCCCTTTGGGCACGGGCGAGCAGTACTTC.

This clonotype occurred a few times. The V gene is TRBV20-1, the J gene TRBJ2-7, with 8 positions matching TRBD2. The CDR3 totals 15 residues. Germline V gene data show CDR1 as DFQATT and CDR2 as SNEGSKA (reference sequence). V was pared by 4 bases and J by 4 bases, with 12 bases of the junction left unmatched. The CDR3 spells CSANPEGSGKYEQYF. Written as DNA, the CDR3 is TGCAGTGCTAACCCCGAGGGTAGCGGGAAGTACGAGCAGTACTTC.